The rows below give T cell receptor beta chains drawn from one sample of a study of blood T cell repertoires in COVID-19. Sequencing was performed with immunoSEQ multiplex PCR; in TCRdb, only in-frame clones are kept and a portion is missing. The sample shows 150,000 to 200,000 clones, roughly 82% of them seen only once. Sequencing was done on a sample of peripheral blood. These receptors originate from a woman in her fifties or sixties with COVID-19, enrolled during active disease. Each CDR3 is given without its conserved first and last residue. The order of the fields is CDR3 protein, J gene, V gene.

ASSLGGQDGYT | TRBJ1-2 | TRBV9
ASSEAPGNQPQH | TRBJ1-5 | TRBV6-1
ASSTGVGNTIY | TRBJ1-3 | TRBV19
ASSQIGQGPGGELF | TRBJ2-2 | TRBV4-1
ASSESLIRDRPTT | TRBJ1-2 | TRBV6-4
ASSLYLSGSYNEQF | TRBJ2-1 | TRBV5-4
ASRTGTGAGGELF | TRBJ2-2 | TRBV5-1
ASSPLAGGLATDTQY | TRBJ2-3 | TRBV7-3
ATSREGGTSGYEQY | TRBJ2-7 | TRBV15
ASSLDRGRGNTIY | TRBJ1-3 | TRBV7-9
ASSWAMNTEAF | TRBJ1-1 | TRBV5-5
ASMGGTGNTIY | TRBJ1-3 | TRBV2
ASSRTDRGNTEAF | TRBJ1-1 | TRBV7-9
ARVRGRYSSYEQY | TRBJ2-7 | TRBV11-3
ASSFDSSFTGELF | TRBJ2-2 | TRBV5-4
SVWTGSNYGYT | TRBJ1-2 | TRBV29-1
AWSVHQNTGELF | TRBJ2-2 | TRBV30
ASSERLASPRL | TRBJ2-1 | TRBV9
AWSNRGTEAF | TRBJ1-1 | TRBV30
SVDYGYTGELF | TRBJ2-2 | TRBV29-1
ASSTLAGGRETQY | TRBJ2-5 | TRBV19
ASSLLPGYGYT | TRBJ1-2 | TRBV12-3/TRBV12-4
ASSYRGTGELF | TRBJ2-2 | TRBV2
ASSQAETYNEQF | TRBJ2-1 | TRBV28
ASSQDFGSGRASFAHSLITQY | TRBJ2-3 | TRBV3-1/TRBV3-2
ASSSSIIAGGPREQY | TRBJ2-7 | TRBV11-3
AWRDRGSYNEQF | TRBJ2-1 | TRBV30
ASSPREGYSGANVLT | TRBJ2-6 | TRBV18
SVSGQAFPGELF | TRBJ2-2 | TRBV29-1
AISEYGGSRAEQY | TRBJ2-7 | TRBV10-3
ASSAAGGAGYGYT | TRBJ1-2 | TRBV7-3
ASSSGQNYNSPLH | TRBJ1-6 | TRBV7-9
ASSLGGASGDTQY | TRBJ2-3 | TRBV11-3
ASSVGLTGNTIY | TRBJ1-3 | TRBV9
ASSSRTGELF | TRBJ2-2 | TRBV6-5
ASSPLDTQY | TRBJ2-3 | TRBV3-1/TRBV3-2